This TCR beta chain was profiled in a study of vaccination and CD4 T cells after COVID-19. Overall study context: A CEFX pool, an HIV-1 Nef pool, or no peptide went to control cultures.

An Oncomine TCR Beta short-read assay was used to sequence the DNA from cultured CD4+ T cells. TCRdb used MiXCR to reprocess the PCR reads, holding one entry per CDR3 protein. The data show tens of thousands of distinct CDR3 sequences, more than 45% seen once. The time point here: late sampling 161 to 241 days after vaccination in a few convalescent patients. Treatment reported: roughly ten-day PBMC culture with coronavirus spike peptide pools or control peptides (ViraFEST assay). TCR sequencing followed the expansion of antigen-specific T cells with peptide pools in ViraFEST. Germline V gene lookup returns CDR1 SGHTA and CDR2 FQGNSA. V was trimmed by 5 bases and J by 2 bases, leaving 13 bases between them. This CDR3 has 14 residues. This clonotype was seen a single time. Its antigen is undetermined.

This clonotype originated in a human donor who had recovered from COVID-19. This material consisted of CD4+ T cells from blood, cultured in vitro, taken about 7 months after SARS-CoV-2 vaccination. The chain combines TRBV7-2 with TRBJ2-7; D might be TRBD2 (6 bases). The CDR3 DNA sequence: TGTGCCAGCAGCCCGTCACTAGCCGCCTACGAGCAGTACTTC. Its protein product is CASSPSLAAYEQYF.